The source of this T cell receptor beta chain is a study of T cell repertoires in aging, cancer and after chemotherapy. Study-wide background: The full dataset contained several million TCR reads.

CDR1 and CDR2 from the germline V gene are MNHEY and SVGAGI. Between the trimmed V and J ends, which lost 2 bases and 6 bases, there was a span of 14 bases. The CDR3 length is 15 residues. Amplification of TCR beta used genomic DNA extracted from peripheral blood. Multiplex touch-down PCR with TRB-A/B primers amplified rearranged V-D-J TRB sequences. MiXCR, applied by TCRdb to the multiplex PCR reads, yields one record per CDR3 protein. This sample has around 13,000 distinct CDR3 sequences, with about 40% found just once. Sequences were obtained from blood. The sequence derives from a human donor in good health. The donor label of this sample is uncertain. The V call is TRBV6-5, the J call TRBJ2-1, with TRBD2 as a possible D gene (7 bases). Here the CDR3 reads CASSYRRGGSNEQFF. Written as DNA, the CDR3 is TGTGCCAGCAGTTACAGAAGGGGGGGGTCCAATGAGCAGTTCTTC.